This is a list of T cell receptor beta chains from one sample in a study of molecular identifiers for immune sequencing clone quantification. TCRdb processed the PCR reads anew with MiXCR; each CDR3 protein has one entry. The data contain a few hundred thousand distinct CDR3 sequences, 20% to 25% of them singletons. Input material: naive CD8+ T cells from blood, with Jurkat cell RNA spiked in. The receptors shown here come from a human donor in good health. Some libraries in this study had Jurkat cell RNA spiked in. Both conserved end residues are part of each CDR3. Each record gives: CDR3 length, clone size, J gene, D gene, V gene, CDR3 protein, CDR3 DNA. The D gene is left open where the match is weak. A clone size is listed for some rows: how often the clone was seen (once, few, many), or a class if it is expanded.

>18|few|TRBJ2-6|-|TRBV6-2/TRBV6-3
CASSFLGNSFSGANVLTF
TGTGCCAGCAGTTTTCTCGGTAACTCCTTCTCTGGGGCCAACGTCCTGACTTTC
>15|-|TRBJ1-2|-|TRBV3-1
CASSQVSELNYGYTF
TGTGCCAGCAGCCAAGTCTCGGAGTTAAACTATGGCTACACCTTC
>16|-|TRBJ2-2|-|TRBV20-1
CSACLPGLTITGEPFF
TGCAGTGCTTGCCTTCCGGGACTTACCATCACCGGGGAGCCGTTTTTT
>15|few|TRBJ2-1|-|TRBV12-3/TRBV12-4
CASGPATTLNNEQFF
TGTGCCAGCGGCCCGGCCACTACGCTAAACAATGAGCAGTTCTTC
>15|-|TRBJ2-5|-|TRBV5-1
CASSLDRGSQETQYF
TGCGCCAGCAGCTTGGATAGGGGGAGCCAAGAGACCCAGTACTTC
>15|few|TRBJ2-7|-|TRBV27
CASSSVDRYSYEQYF
TGTGCCAGCAGTTCCGTAGACAGGTACTCCTACGAGCAGTACTTC
>16|-|TRBJ2-3|TRBD2|TRBV12-3/TRBV12-4
CASSLKLAGGIDTQYF
TGTGCCAGCAGTTTAAAGCTAGCGGGAGGTATAGATACGCAGTATTTT
>15|-|TRBJ2-7|TRBD1|TRBV5-5
CASTVQGAEWYEQYF
TGTGCCAGCACCGTACAGGGGGCGGAATGGTACGAGCAGTACTTC
>16|many|TRBJ2-1|TRBD2|TRBV29-1
CSVDGSGGLAPDEQFF
TGCAGCGTTGACGGTTCGGGGGGACTAGCGCCGGATGAGCAGTTCTTC
>14|-|TRBJ2-1|-|TRBV6-2/TRBV6-3
CASSYGGIYNEQFF
TGTGCCAGCAGTTATGGGGGGATATACAATGAGCAGTTCTTC
>15|few|TRBJ1-1|-|TRBV6-5
CAGSYSTGGDTEAFF
TGTGCCGGCAGTTACTCGACAGGAGGGGACACTGAAGCTTTCTTT
>13|many|TRBJ1-1|TRBD1|TRBV29-1
CSGDRGDSTEAFF
TGCAGCGGCGACAGGGGTGATTCCACTGAAGCTTTCTTT
>13|-|TRBJ2-7|-|TRBV19
CASSALRLGEQYF
TGTGCCAGTAGTGCCCTGAGACTGGGAGAGCAGTACTTC
>15|-|TRBJ1-5|TRBD1|TRBV30
CAWSKTGAGNQPQHF
TGTGCCTGGAGTAAGACAGGGGCAGGCAATCAGCCCCAGCATTTT
>19|many|TRBJ1-1|TRBD1|TRBV6-2/TRBV6-3
CASSYSPSEQGSMNTEAFF
TGTGCCAGCAGTTACTCGCCCTCGGAACAGGGGAGTATGAACACTGAAGCTTTCTTT
>14|-|TRBJ2-3|-|TRBV27
CASSFQQESDTQYF
TGTGCCAGCAGTTTCCAACAGGAATCAGATACGCAGTATTTT
>14|-|TRBJ2-7|-|TRBV28
CASSLLNGKDERYF
TGTGCCAGCAGTTTATTGAACGGGAAAGACGAGCGGTACTTC
>17|many|TRBJ1-6|TRBD1|TRBV7-2
CASSLGTGEAYNSPLHF
TGTGCCAGCAGCTTAGGTACAGGGGAGGCCTATAATTCACCCCTCCACTTT